The clone carrying this TCR beta chain was counted between two and nine times. This sample is drawn from a study of early T cells in non-severe SARS-CoV-2 infection. TCRdb ran MiXCR on the 5' RACE reads and lists one entry per CDR3 protein. Seen here are 55,000 to 70,000 distinct CDR3 sequences, around 12% observed once, and the top ten hold about 1%. The V end lost 1 base, the J end lost 1 base, and 10 bases lay between the germline ends. The V gene's germline CDR1 is DFQATT and CDR2 SNEGSKA (reference sequence). CDR3 size: 14 residues. The sequenced sample was whole blood, obtained at baseline. This chain uses TRBV20-1 with TRBJ1-1; a weak D match, TRBD1 (6 bases). This TCR was recovered from an adult who was a healthcare worker with PCR-confirmed SARS-CoV-2 infection or an uninfected control (not recorded which). The donor label of this sample is uncertain. The CDR3 loop reads CSARVPRGNTEAFF. The CDR3 DNA reads TGCAGTGCTAGAGTCCCCAGGGGGAACACTGAAGCTTTCTTT.